The 11 T cell receptor beta chains in this list originate from one sample, sequenced in a study of T cell clones after liver transplantation. Clones were read by immunoSEQ multiplex PCR, and TCRdb kept only the in-frame ones, dropping some. This table holds 75,000 to 95,000 clones, 80% to 90% found once. This sample comprised CD4+ T cells from blood, obtained less than 50 months after liver transplant. The receptors derive from a human patient who received a liver transplant. Some T cells may originate from the graft donor.

This clone was counted once. J is TRBJ1-1 and V is TRBV5-1, with 10 positions matching TRBD1. The CDR3 length is 16 residues. J gave up 0 bases and V 8 bases, and 10 bases lay outside the gene matches. The germline gives CDR1 SGHRS, CDR2 YFSETQ. The CDR3 region has the DNA TGCGCCAGTACTACCGGGACAGGGGCGATGAACACTGAAGCTTTCTTT. This codes for CASTTGTGAMNTEAFF.

V usage is TRBV29-1 and J usage is TRBJ2-7; 9 nucleotides line up with TRBD1. After removal of 6 bases from V and 4 bases from J, the junction contained 7 bases not matched to a gene. The V gene's germline CDR1 is SQVTM and CDR2 ANQGSEA. CDR3 length: 13 amino acids. CDR3 loop: CSVAGTGRYEQYF. CDR3 coding DNA: TGCAGCGTGGCCGGGACAGGGAGGTACGAGCAGTACTTC.

The DNA of the CDR3 is TGCGCCAGCAGTCCCGGGGGAACCTCTTCCTACAATGAGCAGTTCTTC. Encoded protein: CASSPGGTSSYNEQFF. This chain connects TRBV5-1 to TRBJ2-1; D may be TRBD2 (6 bases). The CDR3 length is 16 residues. The V gene lost 5 bases and the J gene lost 1 base, with 16 bases spanning the gap. Germline values: CDR1 SGHRS, CDR2 YFSETQ.

The chain employs TRBV7-2 and TRBJ1-5; D is uncertain. V lost 1 base and J lost 4, with 11 bases in between. CDR3 size: 15 residues. Germline V gene data show CDR1 as SGHTA and CDR2 as FQGNSA. CDR3 nucleotide sequence: TGTGCCAGCAGCTTAGATAGTAGTATTAATCAGCCCCAGCATTTT. It codes for CASSLDSSINQPQHF. Combining the CDR3 with reference TRBV7-2 and TRBJ1-5 gives the whole variable domain GAGVSQSPSNKVTEKGKDVELRCDPISGHTALYWYRQSLGQGLEFLIYFQGNSAPDKSGLPSDRFSAERTGGSVSTLTIQRTQQEDSAVYLCASSLDSSINQPQHFGDGTRLSIL.

V and J are TRBV28 and TRBJ1-2; D is possibly TRBD1 (6 bases). The germline gives CDR1 MDHEN, CDR2 SYDVKM. Trimming stripped 7 bases from V and 4 bases from J, with 25 bases between. The CDR3 consists of 17 residues. Written as DNA, the CDR3 is TGTGCCAGCACCCATAGGGGGGGGGCACAGGGATTCTATGGCTACACCTTC. This sequence encodes CASTHRGGAQGFYGYTF.

The chain has TRBV11-1 and TRBJ2-1; 11 nucleotides align to TRBD2. Germline CDR1 and CDR2: SGHAT and FQDESV (reference sequence). This CDR3 comprises 14 residues. J lost 7 bases, V lost 1 base, and 0 bases had no gene match. DNA for the CDR3: TGTGCCAGCAGCTTAGGACTAGCGGGGAATGAGCAGTTCTTC. This sequence encodes CASSLGLAGNEQFF.

Concerning this clone itself: At one boundary the junction diverges from the germline segment, which might be a read error. The rearrangement joins TRBV6-5 to TRBJ1-2; D remains unclear. Germline V CDR1 and CDR2: MNHEY, SVGAGI. The CDR3 contains 11 residues. The DNA for the CDR3 is TGTGCCAGCGGTGAGGTTTATCTCCACCTCTTC. Translated, it gives CASGEVYLHLF.

J is TRBJ1-5 and V is TRBV18; no firm D call. The germline V and J ends were trimmed by 5 bases and 2 bases, with 13 bases remaining between them. Germline V gene data show CDR1 as KGHSH and CDR2 as LQKENI. The CDR3 is 15 residues long. The CDR3 DNA follows: TGTGCCAGCTCAGCTACCGAGGGCCGCAATCAGCCCCAGCATTTT. This translates into CASSATEGRNQPQHF.

The chain uses TRBV5-1 and TRBJ2-5, with D perhaps TRBD1 (6 bases). The germline gives CDR1 SGHRS, CDR2 YFSETQ. This CDR3 contains 15 residues. V shed 6 bases and J shed 5 bases, with 20 bases lying between them. Written as DNA, the CDR3 is TGCGCCAGCAAACCAGGGCAGGGGTTCTGGGAGACCCAGTACTTC. It is translated as CASKPGQGFWETQYF.

This clone was found once. The chain has TRBV11-2 and TRBJ1-5, with a weak D call TRBD1 (5 bases). The V gene lost 0 bases and the J gene lost 9 bases, with 21 bases spanning the gap. Germline V gene sequence: CDR1 SGHAT, CDR2 FQNNGV. This CDR3 comprises 17 residues. This CDR3 is CASSLDYRQLGFRPQHF. The CDR3 region has the DNA TGTGCCAGCAGCTTAGATTACCGACAGTTGGGTTTTAGGCCCCAGCATTTT. Using reference TRBV11-2 and TRBJ1-5 for the parts outside the CDR3, the full variable domain is EAGVAQSPRYKIIEKRQSVAFWCNPISGHATLYWYQQILGQGPKLLIQFQNNGVVDDSQLPKDRFSAERLKGVDSTLKIQPAKLEDSAVYLCASSLDYRQLGFRPQHFGDGTRLSIL.

V and J are TRBV5-1 and TRBJ2-7; TRBD1 is a possible D gene (5 bases). Looked up from germline, CDR1 is SGHRS and CDR2 is YFSETQ. V was clipped by 2 bases and J by 3 bases, with 9 bases between them. This CDR3 has 13 residues. CDR3 region: CASSLGHNYEQYF. Here the CDR3 DNA reads TGCGCCAGCAGCTTAGGACATAACTACGAGCAGTACTTC.